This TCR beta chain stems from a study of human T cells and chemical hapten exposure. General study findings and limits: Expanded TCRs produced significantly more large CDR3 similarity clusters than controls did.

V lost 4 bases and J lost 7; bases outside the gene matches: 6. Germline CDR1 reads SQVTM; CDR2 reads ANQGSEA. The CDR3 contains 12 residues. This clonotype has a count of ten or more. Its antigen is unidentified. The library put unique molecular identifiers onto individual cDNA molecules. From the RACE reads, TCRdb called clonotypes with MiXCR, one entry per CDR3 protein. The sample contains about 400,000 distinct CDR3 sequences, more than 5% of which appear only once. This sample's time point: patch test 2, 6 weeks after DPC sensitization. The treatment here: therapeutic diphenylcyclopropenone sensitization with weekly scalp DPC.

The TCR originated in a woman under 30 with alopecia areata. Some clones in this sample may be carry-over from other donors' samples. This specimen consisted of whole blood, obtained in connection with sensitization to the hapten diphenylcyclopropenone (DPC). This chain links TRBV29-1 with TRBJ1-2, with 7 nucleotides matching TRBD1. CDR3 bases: TGCAGCGTTGGCAGGGGGGGAGGTGGCTACACCTTC. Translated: CSVGRGGGGYTF. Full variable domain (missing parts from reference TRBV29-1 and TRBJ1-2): SAVISQKPSRDICQRGTSLTIQCQVDSQVTMMFWYRQQPGQSLTLIATANQGSEATYESGFVIDKFPISRPNLTFSTLTVSNMSPEDSSIYLCSVGRGGGGYTFGSGTRLTVV.